Listed below are T cell receptor beta chains from one sample, sequenced in a study of cytomegalovirus exposure and HLA in healthy donors. Using immunoSEQ multiplex PCR, the repertoire was profiled, and TCRdb retains in-frame clones only, with some absent. The table lists some 130,000 clones, about four fifths of them singletons. Sample: PBMCs. These receptors originate from a woman in her thirties or forties in good health and CMV-seronegative. Each CDR3 is given with its conserved first and last residue. The order of the fields is V gene, J gene, clone size, D gene, CDR3 DNA, CDR3 protein. D genes are given only for firm matches. Clone size appears in some rows only: once, few, many, or a class for an expanded clone.

v_call: TRBV27
j_call: TRBJ2-7
clone_size: NA
d_call: TRBD1
cdr3_nt: TGTGCCAGCAGTTTTTCCTGGACAGGGCCTATAGGGCAGTACTTC
cdr3_aa: CASSFSWTGPIGQYF

v_call: TRBV27
j_call: TRBJ2-3
clone_size: NA
d_call: TRBD2
cdr3_nt: TGTGCCAGCAGTCCGAGCGGGGCCACTAGCACAGATACGCAGTATTTT
cdr3_aa: CASSPSGATSTDTQYF

v_call: TRBV6-6
j_call: TRBJ2-7
clone_size: NA
d_call: NA
cdr3_nt: TGTGCCAGCAGTTACTCGCAAGCTTCTCGAGAGCAGTACTTC
cdr3_aa: CASSYSQASREQYF

v_call: TRBV5-1
j_call: TRBJ2-5
clone_size: NA
d_call: NA
cdr3_nt: TGCGCCAGCAGCACATCTAGAATCGAGACCCAGTACTTC
cdr3_aa: CASSTSRIETQYF

v_call: TRBV9
j_call: TRBJ1-6
clone_size: NA
d_call: TRBD1
cdr3_nt: TGTGCCAGCAGCGAAACAGGGGAGTATAATTCACCCCTCCACTTT
cdr3_aa: CASSETGEYNSPLHF

v_call: TRBV6-6
j_call: TRBJ2-3
clone_size: few
d_call: NA
cdr3_nt: TGTGCCAGCAGTTACTCAAGAAATTCTGCCAGTGGTACGCAGTATTTT
cdr3_aa: CASSYSRNSASGTQYF

v_call: TRBV28
j_call: TRBJ2-3
clone_size: NA
d_call: NA
cdr3_nt: TGTGCCAGCAGGTTCCTGGGCCGGCGAGTGGAAGATACGCAGTATTTT
cdr3_aa: CASRFLGRRVEDTQYF

v_call: TRBV5-6
j_call: TRBJ2-7
clone_size: NA
d_call: TRBD2
cdr3_nt: TGTGCCAGCAGCCTAGGGCTAGCGGGAGTTGACGAGCAGTACTTC
cdr3_aa: CASSLGLAGVDEQYF

v_call: TRBV5-6
j_call: TRBJ1-4
clone_size: few
d_call: TRBD1
cdr3_nt: TGTGCCAGCAGCTCCGGACAGGCCCGGGGGGAAAAACTGTTTTTT
cdr3_aa: CASSSGQARGEKLFF

v_call: TRBV6-5
j_call: TRBJ1-1
clone_size: NA
d_call: TRBD1
cdr3_nt: TGTGCCAGCAGCCGAGGGACAGGCCTTAACACTGAAGCTTTCTTT
cdr3_aa: CASSRGTGLNTEAFF

v_call: TRBV28
j_call: TRBJ1-4
clone_size: few
d_call: NA
cdr3_nt: TGTGCCAGCAGGGGGCCCGGCACTAATGAAAAACTGTTTTTT
cdr3_aa: CASRGPGTNEKLFF

v_call: TRBV29-1
j_call: TRBJ2-1
clone_size: NA
d_call: NA
cdr3_nt: TGCAGCGTCCGGCTAGCCTTCAATGAGCAGTTCTTC
cdr3_aa: CSVRLAFNEQFF

v_call: TRBV4-2
j_call: TRBJ2-3
clone_size: NA
d_call: TRBD1
cdr3_nt: TGTGCCAGCAGCCCGGAGGGCGACAGGGGGTCAGTAGATACGCAGTATTTT
cdr3_aa: CASSPEGDRGSVDTQYF

v_call: TRBV4-1
j_call: TRBJ2-6
clone_size: NA
d_call: NA
cdr3_nt: TGCGCCAGCAGCCAGGTCGACTCCGGGGCCAACGTCCTGACTTTC
cdr3_aa: CASSQVDSGANVLTF

v_call: TRBV10-1
j_call: TRBJ2-6
clone_size: NA
d_call: TRBD1
cdr3_nt: TGCGCCCGACGGACAGGGGGCCTCTTTCCCGAGACTGGGGCCAACGTCCTGACTTTC
cdr3_aa: CARRTGGLFPETGANVLTF

v_call: TRBV6-5
j_call: TRBJ1-2
clone_size: NA
d_call: TRBD1
cdr3_nt: TGTGCCAGCAGTTACTCTGGGACAGGAAACTATGGCTACACCTTC
cdr3_aa: CASSYSGTGNYGYTF